This T cell receptor beta chain is drawn from a study of T cells in Graves' hyperthyroidism and ophthalmopathy. A word on this clonotype: Its specificity is unknown.

From RNA transcripts, TCR beta CDR3 regions were amplified. An initial round of RT-PCR targeting the TCR CDR3 relied on the HTBI primer set. MiXCR was run by TCRdb on the multiplex PCR reads, yielding one entry per CDR3 protein. Of roughly 260,000 distinct CDR3 sequences listed, roughly 15% are singletons. V lost 6 bases and J 3 bases, leaving 9 bases between the germline ends. CDR1 is SQVTM, CDR2 ANQGSEA, per germline. This CDR3 has 11 amino acids. General study points: Classification by a 13 V-J model distinguished ophthalmopathy from stable hyperthyroidism.

This TCR derives from a woman in her forties with Graves' hyperthyroidism that later progressed to Graves' ophthalmopathy. The chain has TRBV29-1 and TRBJ2-7; TRBD1 might be the D (5 bases). The specimen was blood. Written as DNA, the CDR3 is TGCAGCGTCGGAGACAGCTACGAGCAGTACTTC. It is translated as CSVGDSYEQYF.